What follows describes a single T cell receptor (beta chain). No antigen is known for it. This record belongs to a study of graft-versus-host responses after intestinal transplantation. For the study at large: The recipients all started with anti-thymocyte globulin induction and then took tacrolimus and steroids for 2 to 3 years. Study outcomes and limitations: Recipient bone marrow held GvH clones, some seen earlier in ileum or blood. Individuals carrying graft-donor T cell macrochimerism showed high graft-versus-host to host-versus-graft clonal ratios in allografts.

With V trimmed by 5 bases and J by 3 bases, 3 bases remained unmatched. The germline V gene has CDR1 SGHTA and CDR2 FQGNSA. This CDR3 region has 15 residues. Researchers processed graft tissue to release intraepithelial and lamina propria lymphocytes. Some clones are missing from TCRdb's copy, which holds only in-frame ones; the method was immunoSEQ multiplex PCR. The data show almost 15,000 clones, with 65% to 70% seen just once and more than 7% held by the top ten. V gene TRBV7-2 combines with J gene TRBJ2-1; 11 bases fit TRBD2. This TCR was sampled from a human patient who received an intestinal transplant, so some T cells may come from the graft donor. The source material was ileum tissue, sampled around 94 weeks after intestinal transplantation. CDR3: CASSATSGNYNEQFF. As DNA, the CDR3 is TGTGCCAGCAGCGCGACTAGCGGGAACTACAATGAGCAGTTCTTC. The full variable domain, rest sourced from reference TRBV7-2 and TRBJ2-1, is GAGVSQSPSNKVTEKGKDVELRCDPISGHTALYWYRQSLGQGLEFLIYFQGNSAPDKSGLPSDRFSAERTGGSVSTLTIQRTQQEDSAVYLCASSATSGNYNEQFFGPGTRLTVL.